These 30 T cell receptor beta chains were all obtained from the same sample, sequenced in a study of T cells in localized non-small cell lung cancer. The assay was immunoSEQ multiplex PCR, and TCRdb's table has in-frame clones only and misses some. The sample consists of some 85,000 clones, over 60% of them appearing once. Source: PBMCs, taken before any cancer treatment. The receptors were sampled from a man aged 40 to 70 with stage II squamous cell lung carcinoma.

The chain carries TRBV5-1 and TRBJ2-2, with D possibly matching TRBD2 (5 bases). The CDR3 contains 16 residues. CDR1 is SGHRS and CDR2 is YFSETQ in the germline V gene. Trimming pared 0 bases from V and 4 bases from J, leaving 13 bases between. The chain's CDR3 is CASSLAQLGSTGELFF. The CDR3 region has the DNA TGCGCCAGCAGCTTGGCCCAGCTAGGGAGCACCGGGGAGCTGTTTTTT.

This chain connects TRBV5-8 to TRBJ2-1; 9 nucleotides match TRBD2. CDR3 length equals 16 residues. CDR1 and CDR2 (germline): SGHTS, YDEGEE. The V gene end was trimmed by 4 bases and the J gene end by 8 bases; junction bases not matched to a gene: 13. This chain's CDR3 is CASSPGSGGTWDEQFF. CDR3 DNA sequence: TGTGCCAGCAGCCCCGGGAGCGGGGGGACGTGGGATGAGCAGTTCTTC.

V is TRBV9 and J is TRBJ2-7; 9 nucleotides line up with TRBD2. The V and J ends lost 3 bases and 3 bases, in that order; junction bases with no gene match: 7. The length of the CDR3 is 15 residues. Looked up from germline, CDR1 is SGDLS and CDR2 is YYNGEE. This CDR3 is CASSAGGRGGYEQYF. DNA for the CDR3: TGTGCCAGCAGCGCCGGCGGGCGGGGGGGCTACGAGCAGTACTTC.

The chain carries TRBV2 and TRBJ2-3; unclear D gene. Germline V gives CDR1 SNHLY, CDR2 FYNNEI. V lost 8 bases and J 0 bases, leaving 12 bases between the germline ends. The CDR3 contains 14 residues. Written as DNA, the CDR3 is TGTGCCAGCCACTCAACTACTAGCACAGATACGCAGTATTTT. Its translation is CASHSTTSTDTQYF.

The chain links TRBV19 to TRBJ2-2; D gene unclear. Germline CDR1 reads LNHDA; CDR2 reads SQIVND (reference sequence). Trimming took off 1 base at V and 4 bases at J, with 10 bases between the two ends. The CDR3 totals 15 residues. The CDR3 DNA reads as TGTGCCAGTAGTATAGGACAATTCGCCACCGGGGAGCTGTTTTTT. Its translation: CASSIGQFATGELFF.

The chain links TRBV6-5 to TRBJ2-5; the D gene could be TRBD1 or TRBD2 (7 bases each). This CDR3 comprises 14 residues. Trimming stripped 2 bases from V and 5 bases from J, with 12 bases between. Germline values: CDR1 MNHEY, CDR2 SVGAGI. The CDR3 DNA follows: TGTGCCAGCAGTTACCCAGGGGGGGGTGAGACCCAGTACTTC. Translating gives CASSYPGGGETQYF.

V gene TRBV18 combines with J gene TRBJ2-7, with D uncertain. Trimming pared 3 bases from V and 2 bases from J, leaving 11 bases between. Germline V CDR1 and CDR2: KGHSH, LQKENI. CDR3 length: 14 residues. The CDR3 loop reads CASSPPGRAYEQYF. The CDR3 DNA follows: TGTGCCAGCTCACCCCCCGGACGGGCCTACGAGCAGTACTTC.

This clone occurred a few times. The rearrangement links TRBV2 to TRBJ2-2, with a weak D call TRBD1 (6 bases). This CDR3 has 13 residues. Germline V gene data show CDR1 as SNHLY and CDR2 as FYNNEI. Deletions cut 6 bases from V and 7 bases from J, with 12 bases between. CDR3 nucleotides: TGTGCCAGCAGGATATCCAGGGGCGGGGAGCTGTTTTTT. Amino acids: CASRISRGGELFF.

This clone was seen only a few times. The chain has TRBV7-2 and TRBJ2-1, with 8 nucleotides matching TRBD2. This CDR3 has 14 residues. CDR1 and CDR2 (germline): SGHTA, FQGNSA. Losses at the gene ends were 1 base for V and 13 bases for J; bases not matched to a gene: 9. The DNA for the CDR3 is TGTGCCAGCAGCTTAGGGGGGTCTAGCGGGCGCCAGTTCTTC. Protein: CASSLGGSSGRQFF. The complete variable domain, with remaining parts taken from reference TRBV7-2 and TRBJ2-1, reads GAGVSQSPSNKVTEKGKDVELRCDPISGHTALYWYRQSLGQGLEFLIYFQGNSAPDKSGLPSDRFSAERTGGSVSTLTIQRTQQEDSAVYLCASSLGGSSGRQFFGPGTRLTVL.

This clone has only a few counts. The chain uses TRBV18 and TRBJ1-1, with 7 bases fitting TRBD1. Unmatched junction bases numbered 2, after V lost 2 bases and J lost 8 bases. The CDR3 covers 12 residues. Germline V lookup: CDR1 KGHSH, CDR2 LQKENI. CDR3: CASSPGQVEAFF. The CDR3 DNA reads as TGTGCCAGCTCACCAGGACAGGTGGAAGCTTTCTTT. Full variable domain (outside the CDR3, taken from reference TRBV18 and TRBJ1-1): NAGVMQNPRHLVRRRGQEARLRCSPMKGHSHVYWYRQLPEEGLKFMVYLQKENIIDESGMPKERFSAEFPKEGPSILRIQQVVRGDSAAYFCASSPGQVEAFFGQGTRLTVV.

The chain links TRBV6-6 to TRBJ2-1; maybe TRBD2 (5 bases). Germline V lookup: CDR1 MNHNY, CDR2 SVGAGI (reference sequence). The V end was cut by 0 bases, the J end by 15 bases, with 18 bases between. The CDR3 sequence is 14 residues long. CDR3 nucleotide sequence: TGTGCCAGCAGTTACTCGAGAACTAGTCCAATTTTGTTCTTC. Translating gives CASSYSRTSPILFF.

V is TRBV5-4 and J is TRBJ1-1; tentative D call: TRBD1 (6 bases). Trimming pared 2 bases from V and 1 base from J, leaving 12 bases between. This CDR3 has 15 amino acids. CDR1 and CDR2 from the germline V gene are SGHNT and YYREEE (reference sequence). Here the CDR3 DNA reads TGTGCCAGCAGCTTACAGGGAGGACCGAACACTGAAGCTTTCTTT. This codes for CASSLQGGPNTEAFF.

The CDR3 nucleotides are TGTGCCACCAGCAGAGATCATCGGGACAGGGGGAGGAACACTGAAGCTTTCTTT. Protein: CATSRDHRDRGRNTEAFF. The chain recombines TRBV15 with TRBJ1-1, with 11 bases matching TRBD1. From germline, CDR1 is LNHNV and CDR2 YYDKDF (reference sequence). The CDR3 covers 18 residues. The J segment lost 1 base and the V segment lost 0 bases, leaving 7 bases of the junction unmatched.

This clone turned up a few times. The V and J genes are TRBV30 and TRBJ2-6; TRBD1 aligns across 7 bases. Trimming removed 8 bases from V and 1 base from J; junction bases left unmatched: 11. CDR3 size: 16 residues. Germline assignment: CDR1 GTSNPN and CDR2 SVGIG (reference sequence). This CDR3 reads CAQQGFDKSGANVLTF. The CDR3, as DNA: TGTGCCCAACAGGGGTTCGATAAGTCTGGGGCCAACGTCCTGACTTTC.

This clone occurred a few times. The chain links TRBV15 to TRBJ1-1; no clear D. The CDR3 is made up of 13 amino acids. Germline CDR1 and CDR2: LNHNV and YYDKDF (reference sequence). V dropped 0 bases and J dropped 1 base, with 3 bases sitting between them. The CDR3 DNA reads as TGTGCCACCAGCAGAGAGGGGAACACTGAAGCTTTCTTT. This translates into CATSREGNTEAFF.

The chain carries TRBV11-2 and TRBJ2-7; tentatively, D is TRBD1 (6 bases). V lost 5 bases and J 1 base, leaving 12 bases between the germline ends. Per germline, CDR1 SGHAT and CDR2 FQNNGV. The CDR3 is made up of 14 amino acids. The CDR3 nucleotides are TGTGCCAGCAGCCCACAGACAGGATCCTACGAGCAGTACTTC. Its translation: CASSPQTGSYEQYF.

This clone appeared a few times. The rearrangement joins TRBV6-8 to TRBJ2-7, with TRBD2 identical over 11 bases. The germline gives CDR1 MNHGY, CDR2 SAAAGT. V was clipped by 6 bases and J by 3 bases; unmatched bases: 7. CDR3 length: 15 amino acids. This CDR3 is CASRPGTSGNYEQYF. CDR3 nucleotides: TGTGCCAGCAGACCCGGGACTAGCGGCAACTACGAGCAGTACTTC.

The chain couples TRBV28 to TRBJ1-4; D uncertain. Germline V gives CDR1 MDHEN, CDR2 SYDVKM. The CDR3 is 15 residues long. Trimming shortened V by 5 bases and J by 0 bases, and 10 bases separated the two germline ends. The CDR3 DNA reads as TGTGCCAGCAGTCGTCAAATAGCAACTAATGAAAAACTGTTTTTT. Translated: CASSRQIATNEKLFF.

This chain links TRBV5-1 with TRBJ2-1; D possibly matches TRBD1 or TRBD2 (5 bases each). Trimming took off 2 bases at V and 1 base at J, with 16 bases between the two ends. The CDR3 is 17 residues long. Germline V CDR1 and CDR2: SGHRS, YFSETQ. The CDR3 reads CASSLHPGTLSYNEQFF. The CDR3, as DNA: TGCGCCAGCAGCTTACACCCCGGGACCCTTTCCTACAATGAGCAGTTCTTC.

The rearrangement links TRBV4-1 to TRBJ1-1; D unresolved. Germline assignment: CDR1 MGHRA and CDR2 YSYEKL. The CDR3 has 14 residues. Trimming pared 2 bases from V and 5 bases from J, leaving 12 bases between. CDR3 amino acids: CASSQPLHRTEAFF. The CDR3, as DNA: TGCGCCAGCAGCCAACCCCTACATCGGACTGAAGCTTTCTTT.

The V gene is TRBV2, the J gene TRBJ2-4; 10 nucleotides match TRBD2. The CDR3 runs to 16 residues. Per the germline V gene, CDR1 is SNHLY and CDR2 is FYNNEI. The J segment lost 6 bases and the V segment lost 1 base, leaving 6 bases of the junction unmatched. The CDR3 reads CASSEGSGGAGNIQYF. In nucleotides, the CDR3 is TGTGCCAGCAGTGAAGGGAGCGGGGGGGCCGGAAACATTCAGTACTTC.

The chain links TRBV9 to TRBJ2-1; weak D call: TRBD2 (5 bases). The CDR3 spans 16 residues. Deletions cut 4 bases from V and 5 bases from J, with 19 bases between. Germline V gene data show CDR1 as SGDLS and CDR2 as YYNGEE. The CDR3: CASSTDPRGFNNEQFF. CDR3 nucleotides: TGTGCCAGCAGCACCGACCCCCGGGGTTTCAACAATGAGCAGTTCTTC.

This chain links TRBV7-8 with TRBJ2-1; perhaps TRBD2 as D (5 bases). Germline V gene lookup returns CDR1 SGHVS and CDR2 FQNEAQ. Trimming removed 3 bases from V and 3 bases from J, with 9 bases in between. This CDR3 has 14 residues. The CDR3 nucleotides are TGTGCCAGCAGCTTTAGGACTGGCTACAATGAGCAGTTCTTC. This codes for CASSFRTGYNEQFF.

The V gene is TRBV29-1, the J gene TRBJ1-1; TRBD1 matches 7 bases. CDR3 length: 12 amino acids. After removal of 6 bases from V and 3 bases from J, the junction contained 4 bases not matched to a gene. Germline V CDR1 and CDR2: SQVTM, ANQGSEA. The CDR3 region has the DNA TGCAGCGTGGGGACAGAGTACACTGAAGCTTTCTTT. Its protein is CSVGTEYTEAFF.

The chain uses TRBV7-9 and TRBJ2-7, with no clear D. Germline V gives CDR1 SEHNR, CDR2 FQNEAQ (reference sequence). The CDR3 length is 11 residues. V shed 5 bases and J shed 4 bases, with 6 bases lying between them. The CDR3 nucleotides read TGTGCCAGCAGCCCATCATACGAGCAGTACTTC. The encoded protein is CASSPSYEQYF.

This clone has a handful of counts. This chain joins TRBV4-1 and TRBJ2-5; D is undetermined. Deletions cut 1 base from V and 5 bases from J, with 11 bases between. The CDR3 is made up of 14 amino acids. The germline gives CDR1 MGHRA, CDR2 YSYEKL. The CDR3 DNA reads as TGCGCCAGCAGCCAAGTCTCGAGATCGGAGACCCAGTACTTC. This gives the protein CASSQVSRSETQYF.

CDR3: CASSLDRREEDTQYF. CDR3 nucleotides: TGCGCCAGCAGCTTGGATAGGCGGGAGGAGGATACGCAGTATTTT. The V gene is TRBV5-1, the J gene TRBJ2-3; 8 nucleotides match TRBD2. V shed 0 bases, J shed 6 bases, and the junction held 6 bases outside the gene matches. In germline, CDR1 is SGHRS, CDR2 YFSETQ. The CDR3 is made up of 15 amino acids.

The CDR3 DNA follows: TGTGCCAGTAGTATACCATACTCGTTGACAATAGCTGGGGCCAACGTCCTGACTTTC. This encodes CASSIPYSLTIAGANVLTF. The J gene is TRBJ2-6, the V gene TRBV19; no firm D call. Germline lookup yields CDR1 LNHDA and CDR2 SQIVND (reference sequence). This CDR3 has 19 residues. V was trimmed by 2 bases and J by 2 bases, leaving 19 bases between them.

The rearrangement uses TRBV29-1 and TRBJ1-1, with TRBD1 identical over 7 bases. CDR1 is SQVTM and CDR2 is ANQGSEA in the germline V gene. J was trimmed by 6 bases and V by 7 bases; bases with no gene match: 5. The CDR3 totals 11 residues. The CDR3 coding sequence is TGCAGCGCCTCGACAGGGCCTGAAGCTTTCTTT. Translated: CSASTGPEAFF.

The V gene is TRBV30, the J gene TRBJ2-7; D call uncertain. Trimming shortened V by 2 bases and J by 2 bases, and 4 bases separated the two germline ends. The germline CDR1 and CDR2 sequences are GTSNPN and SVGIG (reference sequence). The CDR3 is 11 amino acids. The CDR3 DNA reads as TGTGCCTGGAGTTTGACCTACGAGCAGTACTTC. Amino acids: CAWSLTYEQYF.